A single sample gave rise to the 2 T cell receptor beta chains below, sequenced in a study of Ad26.COV2.S vaccination and SARS-CoV-2 variants. The repertoire was sequenced with immunoSEQ multiplex PCR; TCRdb's copy has only in-frame clones and lacks some. This repertoire shows 250,000 to 300,000 clones, approximately 89% found once; its top ten account for around 3%. Treatment defined: over 15 received Ad26.COV2.S at low or high dose, single or two shots; about 5 received placebo; per-sample allocation not given. Following the first vaccine or placebo injection, samples were taken on day 63. The sequences come from peripheral blood, collected in a trial of Ad26.COV2.S vaccine versus placebo. These receptors were collected from a person between 18 and 60 years old who received the Ad26.COV2.S COVID-19 vaccine or a placebo.

V and J are TRBV9 and TRBJ2-1; maybe TRBD2 (6 bases). Germline V gene sequence: CDR1 SGDLS, CDR2 YYNGEE. The CDR3 is 15 residues long. V was clipped by 6 bases and J by 3 bases, with 16 bases between them. As DNA, the CDR3 is TGTGCCAGCACTCCCCGGGACTTCCACTACAATGAGCAGTTCTTC. Its protein is CASTPRDFHYNEQFF.

CDR3 sequence (DNA): TGTGCCAGCAGTAACGCCCCAATATACGAGCAGTACTTC. Encoded protein: CASSNAPIYEQYF. The genes are TRBV12-3 or TRBV12-4 and TRBJ2-7; no clear D. Trimming stripped 5 bases from V and 4 bases from J, with 12 bases between. This CDR3 comprises 13 residues.